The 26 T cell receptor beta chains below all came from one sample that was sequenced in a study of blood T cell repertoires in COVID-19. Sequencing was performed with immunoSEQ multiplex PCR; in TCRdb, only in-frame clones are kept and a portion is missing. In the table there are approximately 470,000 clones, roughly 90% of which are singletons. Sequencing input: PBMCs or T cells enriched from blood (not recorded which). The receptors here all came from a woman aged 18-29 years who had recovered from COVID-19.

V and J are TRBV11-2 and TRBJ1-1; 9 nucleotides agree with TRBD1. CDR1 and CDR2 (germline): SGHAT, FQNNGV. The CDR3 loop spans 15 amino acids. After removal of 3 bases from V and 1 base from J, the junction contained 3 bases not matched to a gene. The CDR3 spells CASSFRDRANTEAFF. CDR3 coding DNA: TGTGCCAGCAGCTTCCGGGACAGGGCGAACACTGAAGCTTTCTTT. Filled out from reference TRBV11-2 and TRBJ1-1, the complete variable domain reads EAGVAQSPRYKIIEKRQSVAFWCNPISGHATLYWYQQILGQGPKLLIQFQNNGVVDDSQLPKDRFSAERLKGVDSTLKIQPAKLEDSAVYLCASSFRDRANTEAFFGQGTRLTVV.

The DNA for the CDR3 is TGTGCCACCCTCGGGGAAGCAAACCCTGGGGAGGGCCTTCTCTACGAGCAGTACTTC. Its translation: CATLGEANPGEGLLYEQYF. V and J are TRBV28 and TRBJ2-7; TRBD2 matches at 7 bases. Trimming took 10 bases from V and 3 from J; bases not matched to a gene: 27. The CDR3 is 19 amino acids. Germline values: CDR1 MDHEN, CDR2 SYDVKM.

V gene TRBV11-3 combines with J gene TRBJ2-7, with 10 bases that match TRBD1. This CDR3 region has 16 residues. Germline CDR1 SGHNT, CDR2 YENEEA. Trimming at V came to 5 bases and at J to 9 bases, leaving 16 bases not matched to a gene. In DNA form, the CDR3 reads TGTGCCAGCAGCCTATGGGGACAGGGGCGCCTTAGAGGGCAGTACTTC. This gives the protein CASSLWGQGRLRGQYF.

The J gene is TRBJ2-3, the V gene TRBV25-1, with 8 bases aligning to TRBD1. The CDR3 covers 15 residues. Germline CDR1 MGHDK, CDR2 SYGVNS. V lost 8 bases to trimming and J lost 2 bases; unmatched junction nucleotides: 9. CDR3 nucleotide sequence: TGTGCCAGCCTTAAACAGGGGGACACCACAGATACGCAGTATTTT. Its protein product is CASLKQGDTTDTQYF.

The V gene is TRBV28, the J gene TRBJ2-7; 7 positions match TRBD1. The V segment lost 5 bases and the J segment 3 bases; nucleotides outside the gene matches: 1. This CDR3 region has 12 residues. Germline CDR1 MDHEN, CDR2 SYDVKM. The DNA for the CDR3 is TGTGCCAGCAGTACAGGGGTCTACGAGCAGTACTTC. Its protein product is CASSTGVYEQYF.

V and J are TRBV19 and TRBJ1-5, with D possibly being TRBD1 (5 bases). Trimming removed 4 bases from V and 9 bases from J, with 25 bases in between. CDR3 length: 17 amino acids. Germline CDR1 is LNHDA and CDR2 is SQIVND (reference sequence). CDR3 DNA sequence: TGTGCCAGTAGTAACCATCGATCCGGCCAGGGTGTAAGGCCCCAGCATTTT. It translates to CASSNHRSGQGVRPQHF.

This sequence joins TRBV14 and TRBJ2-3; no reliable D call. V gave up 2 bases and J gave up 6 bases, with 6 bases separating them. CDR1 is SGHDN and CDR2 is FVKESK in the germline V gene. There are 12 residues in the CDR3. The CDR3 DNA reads TGTGCCAGCAGCCAACTATTTGATACGCAGTATTTT. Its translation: CASSQLFDTQYF.

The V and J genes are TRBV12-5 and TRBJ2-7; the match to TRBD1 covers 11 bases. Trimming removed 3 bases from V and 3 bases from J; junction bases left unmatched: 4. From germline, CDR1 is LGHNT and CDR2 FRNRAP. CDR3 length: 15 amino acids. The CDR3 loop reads CASGFGQGAYYEQYF. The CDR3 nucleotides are TGTGCTAGTGGTTTCGGACAGGGGGCTTACTACGAGCAGTACTTC.

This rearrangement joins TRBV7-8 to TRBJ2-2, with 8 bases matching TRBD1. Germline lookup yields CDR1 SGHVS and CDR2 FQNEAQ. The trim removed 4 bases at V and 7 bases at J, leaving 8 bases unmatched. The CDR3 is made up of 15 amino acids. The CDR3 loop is CASSWSGGRSGELFF. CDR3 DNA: TGTGCCAGCAGCTGGTCAGGGGGCCGGAGCGGGGAGCTGTTTTTT. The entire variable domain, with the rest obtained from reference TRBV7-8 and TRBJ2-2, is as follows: GAGVSQSPRYKVAKRGQDVALRCDPISGHVSLFWYQQALGQGPEFLTYFQNEAQLDKSGLPSDRFFAERPEGSVSTLKIQRTQQEDSAVYLCASSWSGGRSGELFFGEGSRLTVL.

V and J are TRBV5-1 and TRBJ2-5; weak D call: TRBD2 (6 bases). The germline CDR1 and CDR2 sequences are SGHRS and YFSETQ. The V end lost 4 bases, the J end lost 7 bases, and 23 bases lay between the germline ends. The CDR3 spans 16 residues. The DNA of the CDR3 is TGCGCCAGCAGCAATGACCGGGACTTAGGAGGAGGGACCCAGTACTTC. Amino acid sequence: CASSNDRDLGGGTQYF.

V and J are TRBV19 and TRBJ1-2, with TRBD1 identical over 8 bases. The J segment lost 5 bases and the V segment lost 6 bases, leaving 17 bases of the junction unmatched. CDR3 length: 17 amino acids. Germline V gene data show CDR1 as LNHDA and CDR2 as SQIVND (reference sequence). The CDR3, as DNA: TGTGCCAGTAGCCCCGGGACAGGACCCTCTGTATCGTATGGCTACACCTTC. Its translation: CASSPGTGPSVSYGYTF.

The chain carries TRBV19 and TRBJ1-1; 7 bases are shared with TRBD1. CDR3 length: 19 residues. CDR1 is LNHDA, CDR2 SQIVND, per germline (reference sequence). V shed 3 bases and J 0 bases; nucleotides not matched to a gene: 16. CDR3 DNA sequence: TGTGCCAGTAGTATTCTCCTGTCCCGGGACAGCAAATTGAACACTGAAGCTTTCTTT. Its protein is CASSILLSRDSKLNTEAFF.

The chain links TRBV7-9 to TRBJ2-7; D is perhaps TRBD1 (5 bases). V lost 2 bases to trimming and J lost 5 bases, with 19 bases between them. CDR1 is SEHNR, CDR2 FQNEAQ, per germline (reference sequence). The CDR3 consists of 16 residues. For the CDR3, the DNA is TGTGCCAGCAGCTTAATAGGGGTTGACTTTGTGGACGAGCAGTACTTC. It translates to CASSLIGVDFVDEQYF.

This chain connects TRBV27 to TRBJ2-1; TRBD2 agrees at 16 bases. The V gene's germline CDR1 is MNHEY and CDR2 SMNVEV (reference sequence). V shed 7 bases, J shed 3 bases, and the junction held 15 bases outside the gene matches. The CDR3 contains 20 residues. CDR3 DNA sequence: TGTGCCAGCATCCCCCGGGGGGGACTAGCGGGGGGGCAACTCTACAATGAGCAGTTCTTC. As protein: CASIPRGGLAGGQLYNEQFF.

The CDR3 nucleotides are TGTGCCAGCAGCCTCGGACAGACTGATAACTATGGCTACACCTTC. Protein sequence: CASSLGQTDNYGYTF. The J gene is TRBJ1-2, the V gene TRBV7-9, with D maybe TRBD1 (6 bases). The CDR3 length is 15 residues. Trimming pared 5 bases from V and 1 base from J, leaving 14 bases between. CDR1 and CDR2 (germline): SEHNR, FQNEAQ (reference sequence).

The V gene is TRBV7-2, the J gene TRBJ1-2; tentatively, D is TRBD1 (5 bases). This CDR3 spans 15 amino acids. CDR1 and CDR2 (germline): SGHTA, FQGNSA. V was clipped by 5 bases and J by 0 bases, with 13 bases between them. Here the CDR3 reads CASSPQGEANYGYTF. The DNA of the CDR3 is TGTGCCAGCAGCCCCCAAGGGGAGGCTAACTATGGCTACACCTTC. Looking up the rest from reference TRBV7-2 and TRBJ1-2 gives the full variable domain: GAGVSQSPSNKVTEKGKDVELRCDPISGHTALYWYRQSLGQGLEFLIYFQGNSAPDKSGLPSDRFSAERTGGSVSTLTIQRTQQEDSAVYLCASSPQGEANYGYTFGSGTRLTVV.

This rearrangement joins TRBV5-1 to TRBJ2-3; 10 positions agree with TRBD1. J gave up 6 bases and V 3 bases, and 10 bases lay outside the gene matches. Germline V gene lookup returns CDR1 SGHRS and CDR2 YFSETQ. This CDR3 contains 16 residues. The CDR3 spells CASSSSIGTGDDTQYF. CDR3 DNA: TGCGCCAGCAGCTCTAGTATTGGGACAGGGGACGATACGCAGTATTTT.

CDR3: CASSLGQPFEGYTF. CDR3 nucleotides: TGTGCCAGCAGCTTAGGACAGCCCTTCGAGGGCTACACCTTC. The chain joins TRBV7-9 to TRBJ1-2; possibly TRBD1 for D (5 bases). Germline V gene data show CDR1 as SEHNR and CDR2 as FQNEAQ (reference sequence). This CDR3 has 14 amino acids. Deletions cut 1 base from V and 8 bases from J, with 14 bases between. The full variable domain, with the rest looked up from reference TRBV7-9 and TRBJ1-2, is DTGVSQNPRHKITKRGQNVTFRCDPISEHNRLYWYRQTLGQGPEFLTYFQNEAQLEKSRLLSDRFSAERPKGSFSTLEIQRTEQGDSAMYLCASSLGQPFEGYTFGSGTRLTVV.

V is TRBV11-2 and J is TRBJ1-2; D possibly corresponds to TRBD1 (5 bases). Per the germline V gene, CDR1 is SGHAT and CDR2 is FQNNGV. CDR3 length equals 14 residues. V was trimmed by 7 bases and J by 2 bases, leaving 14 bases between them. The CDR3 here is CASTAGGVNYGYTF. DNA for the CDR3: TGTGCCAGCACCGCGGGAGGGGTGAACTATGGCTACACCTTC.

The CDR3 bases are TGCAGCGTTTCCTCCGAGAACAGGGGGCTATTTAATGGCTACACCTTC. It is translated as CSVSSENRGLFNGYTF. V usage is TRBV29-1 and J usage is TRBJ1-2; 9 bases agree with TRBD1. After removal of 5 bases from V and 6 bases from J, the junction contained 16 bases not matched to a gene. The germline CDR1 and CDR2 sequences are SQVTM and ANQGSEA. The CDR3 totals 16 residues.

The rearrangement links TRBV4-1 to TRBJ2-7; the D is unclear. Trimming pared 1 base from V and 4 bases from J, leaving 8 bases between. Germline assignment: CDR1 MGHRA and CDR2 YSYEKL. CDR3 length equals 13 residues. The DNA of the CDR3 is TGCGCCAGCAGCCAAGTAGCCGAGTACGAGCAGTACTTC. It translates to CASSQVAEYEQYF.

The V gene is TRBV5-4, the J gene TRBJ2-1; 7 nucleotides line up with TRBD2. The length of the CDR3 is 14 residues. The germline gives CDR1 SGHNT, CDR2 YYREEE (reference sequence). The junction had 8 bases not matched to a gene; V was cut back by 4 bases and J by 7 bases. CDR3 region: CASSAGLVRNEQFF. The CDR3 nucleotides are TGTGCCAGCAGCGCCGGACTAGTTCGAAATGAGCAGTTCTTC. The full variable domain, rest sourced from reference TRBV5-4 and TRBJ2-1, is ETGVTQSPTHLIKTRGQQVTLRCSSQSGHNTVSWYQQALGQGPQFIFQYYREEENGRGNFPPRFSGLQFPNYSSELNVNALELDDSALYLCASSAGLVRNEQFFGPGTRLTVL.

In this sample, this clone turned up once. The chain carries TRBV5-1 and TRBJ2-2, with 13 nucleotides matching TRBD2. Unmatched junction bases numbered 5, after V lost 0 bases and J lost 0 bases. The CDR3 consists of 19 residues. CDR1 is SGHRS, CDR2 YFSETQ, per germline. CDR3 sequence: CASSLEGLAGTANTGELFF. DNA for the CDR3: TGCGCCAGCAGCTTGGAGGGACTAGCGGGGACCGCGAACACCGGGGAGCTGTTTTTT. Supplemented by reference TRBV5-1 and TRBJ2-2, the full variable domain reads KAGVTQTPRYLIKTRGQQVTLSCSPISGHRSVSWYQQTPGQGLQFLFEYFSETQRNKGNFPGRFSGRQFSNSRSEMNVSTLELGDSALYLCASSLEGLAGTANTGELFFGEGSRLTVL.

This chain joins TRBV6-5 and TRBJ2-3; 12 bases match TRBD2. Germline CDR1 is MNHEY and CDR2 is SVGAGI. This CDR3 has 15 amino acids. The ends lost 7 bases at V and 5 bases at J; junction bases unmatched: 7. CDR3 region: CASKTSGGEGDTQYF. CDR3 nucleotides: TGTGCCAGCAAGACTAGCGGGGGAGAGGGAGATACGCAGTATTTT.

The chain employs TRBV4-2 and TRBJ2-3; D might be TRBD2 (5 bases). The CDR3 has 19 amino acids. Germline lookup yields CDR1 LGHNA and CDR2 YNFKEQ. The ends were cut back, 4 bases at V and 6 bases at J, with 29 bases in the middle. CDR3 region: CASSPQLGSSAGGVDTQYF. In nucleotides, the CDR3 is TGTGCCAGCAGCCCCCAATTAGGGTCTTCGGCGGGTGGGGTGGATACGCAGTATTTT.

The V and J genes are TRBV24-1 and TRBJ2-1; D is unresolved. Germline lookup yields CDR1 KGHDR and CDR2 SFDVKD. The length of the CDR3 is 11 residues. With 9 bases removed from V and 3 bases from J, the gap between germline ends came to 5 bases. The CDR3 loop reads CATSNYNEQFF. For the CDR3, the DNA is TGTGCCACCTCCAACTACAATGAGCAGTTCTTC.